This T cell receptor (beta chain) appears in the sequencing data of a study of T cell changes during pregnancy in multiple sclerosis (dated by TCRdb to between 2017 and 2020). Looking at the study overall: The study looked at changes in the T cell repertoire across pregnancy in women with multiple sclerosis.

Details on this clone: Its antigen has not been determined. Base qualities are not recorded, but no much larger clone differs from it by a single base.

The library was produced with the immunoSEQ multiplex PCR assay. TCRdb's version of the immuneACCESS table is confined to in-frame rearrangements and falls short of the full clone set. An unresolved V gene accounts for under half of the shortfall where checked; the remainder is of unknown origin. This sample gives 42,000 or so clones in total; about 90% of them show up just once. The ten top clones hold around 1% of the sample. CDR1 SGHNT and CDR2 YYREEE were looked up in the germline V gene (reference sequence). From the cysteine up to the phenylalanine, the CDR3 has a length of 15 residues. Only CDR3 DNA remains: 45 bases, in frame from the first base. Relative to germline, V is missing 2 bases and J is missing 4 bases, with 8 bases of the junction outside any gene match.

This chain joins TRBV5-4 to TRBJ1-1, with TRBD1 identical over 7 junction bases. This TCR derives from a female donor with multiple sclerosis, enrolled in a pregnancy study. This specimen was CD4+ T cells from peripheral blood mononuclear cells, taken after pregnancy. CDR3 loop: CASSFPDRVPTEAFF. The sequence in DNA is TGTGCCAGCAGCTTCCCTGACAGGGTTCCCACTGAAGCTTTCTTT.